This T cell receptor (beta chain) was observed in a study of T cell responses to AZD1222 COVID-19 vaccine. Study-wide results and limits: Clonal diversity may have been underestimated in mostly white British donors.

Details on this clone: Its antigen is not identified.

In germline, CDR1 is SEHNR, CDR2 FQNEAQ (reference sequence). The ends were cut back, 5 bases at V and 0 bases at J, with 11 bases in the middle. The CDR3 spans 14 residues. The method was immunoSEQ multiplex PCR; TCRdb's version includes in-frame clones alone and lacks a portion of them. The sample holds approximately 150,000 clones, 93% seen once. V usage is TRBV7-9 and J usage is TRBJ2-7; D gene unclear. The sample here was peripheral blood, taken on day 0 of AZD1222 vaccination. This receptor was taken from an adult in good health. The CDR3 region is CASSPTPASYEQYF. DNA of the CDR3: TGTGCCAGCAGCCCAACACCCGCCTCCTACGAGCAGTACTTC.